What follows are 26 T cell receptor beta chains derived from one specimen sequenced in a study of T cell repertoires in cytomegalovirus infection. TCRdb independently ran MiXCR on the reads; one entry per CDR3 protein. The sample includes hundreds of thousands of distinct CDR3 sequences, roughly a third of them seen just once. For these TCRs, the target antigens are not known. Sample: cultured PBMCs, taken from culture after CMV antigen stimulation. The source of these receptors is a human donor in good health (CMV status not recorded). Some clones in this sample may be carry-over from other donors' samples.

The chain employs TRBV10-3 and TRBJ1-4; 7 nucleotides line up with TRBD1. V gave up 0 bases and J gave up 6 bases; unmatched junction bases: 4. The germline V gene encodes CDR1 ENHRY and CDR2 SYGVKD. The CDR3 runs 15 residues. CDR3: CAISESRQGYEKLFF. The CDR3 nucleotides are TGTGCCATCAGTGAGTCGAGACAGGGATATGAAAAACTGTTTTTT.

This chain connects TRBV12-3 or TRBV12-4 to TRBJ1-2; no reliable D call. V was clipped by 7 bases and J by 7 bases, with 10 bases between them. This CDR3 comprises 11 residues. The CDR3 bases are TGTGCCAGCACCCCGGGGATTGGCTACACCTTC. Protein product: CASTPGIGYTF.

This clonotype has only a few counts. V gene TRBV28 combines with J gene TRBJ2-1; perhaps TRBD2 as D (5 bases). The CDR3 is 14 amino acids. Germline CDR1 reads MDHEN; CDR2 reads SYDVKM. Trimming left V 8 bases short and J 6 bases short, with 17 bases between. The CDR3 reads CASWGVQPFNEQFF. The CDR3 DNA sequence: TGTGCCAGCTGGGGAGTACAACCTTTCAATGAGCAGTTCTTC.

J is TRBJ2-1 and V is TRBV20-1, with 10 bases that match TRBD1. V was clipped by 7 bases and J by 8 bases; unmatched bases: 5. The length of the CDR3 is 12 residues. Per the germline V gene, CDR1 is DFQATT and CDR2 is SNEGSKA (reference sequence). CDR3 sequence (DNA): TGCAGTGTTGAGACAGGGGGCCATGAGCAGTTCTTC. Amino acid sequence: CSVETGGHEQFF.

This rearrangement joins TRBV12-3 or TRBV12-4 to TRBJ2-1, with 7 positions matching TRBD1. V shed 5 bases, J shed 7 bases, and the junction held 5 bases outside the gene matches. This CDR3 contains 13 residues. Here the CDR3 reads CASSKGTVNEQFF. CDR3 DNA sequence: TGTGCCAGCAGTAAAGGGACAGTAAATGAGCAGTTCTTC.

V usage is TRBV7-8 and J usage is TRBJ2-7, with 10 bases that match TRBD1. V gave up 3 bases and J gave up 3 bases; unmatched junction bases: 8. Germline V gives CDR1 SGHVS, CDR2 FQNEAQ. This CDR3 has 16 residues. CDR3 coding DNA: TGTGCCAGCAGCTTTTCCCTCCGGACAGGGGGCTACGAGCAGTACTTC. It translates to CASSFSLRTGGYEQYF.

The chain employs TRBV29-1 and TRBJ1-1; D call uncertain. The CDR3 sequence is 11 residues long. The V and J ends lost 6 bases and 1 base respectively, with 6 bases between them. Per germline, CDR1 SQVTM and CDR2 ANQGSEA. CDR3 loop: CSVDANTEAFF. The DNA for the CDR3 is TGCAGCGTAGACGCGAACACTGAAGCTTTCTTT.

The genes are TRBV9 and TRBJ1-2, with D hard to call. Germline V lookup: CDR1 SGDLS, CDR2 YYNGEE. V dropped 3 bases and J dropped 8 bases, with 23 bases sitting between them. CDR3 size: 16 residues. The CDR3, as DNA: TGTGCCAGCAGCGCCCCTCTATTGGACCGCTATAACGGCTACACCTTC. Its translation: CASSAPLLDRYNGYTF. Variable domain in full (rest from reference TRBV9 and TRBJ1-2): DSGVTQTPKHLITATGQRVTLRCSPRSGDLSVYWYQQSLDQGLQFLIQYYNGEERAKGNILERFSAQQFPDLHSELNLSSLELGDSALYFCASSAPLLDRYNGYTFGSGTRLTVV.

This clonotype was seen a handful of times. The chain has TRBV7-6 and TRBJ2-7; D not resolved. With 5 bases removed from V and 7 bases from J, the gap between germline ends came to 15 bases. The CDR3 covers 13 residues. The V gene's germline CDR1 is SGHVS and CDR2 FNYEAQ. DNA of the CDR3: TGTGCCAGCAGCCCGACCCGAGGTACTGAGCAGTACGTC. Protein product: CASSPTRGTEQYV.

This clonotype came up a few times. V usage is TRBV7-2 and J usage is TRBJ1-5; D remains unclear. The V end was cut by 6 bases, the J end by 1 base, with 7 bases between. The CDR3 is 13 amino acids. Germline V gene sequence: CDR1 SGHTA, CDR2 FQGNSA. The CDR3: CASSVQSNQPQHF. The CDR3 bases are TGTGCCAGCAGTGTACAGAGCAATCAGCCCCAGCATTTT.

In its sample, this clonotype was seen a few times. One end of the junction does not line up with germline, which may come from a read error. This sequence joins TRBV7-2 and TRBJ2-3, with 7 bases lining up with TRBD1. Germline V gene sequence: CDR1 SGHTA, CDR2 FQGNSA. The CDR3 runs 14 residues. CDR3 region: CASSVRQGTNTQYF. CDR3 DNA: TGTGCCAGCAGCGTTAGACAGGGCACAAATACGCAGTATTTT.

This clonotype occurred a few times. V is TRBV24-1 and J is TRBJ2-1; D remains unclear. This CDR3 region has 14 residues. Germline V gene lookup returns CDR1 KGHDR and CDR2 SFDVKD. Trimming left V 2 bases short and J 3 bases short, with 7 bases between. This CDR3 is CATSDSWVYNEQFF. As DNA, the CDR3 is TGTGCCACCAGTGATTCTTGGGTCTACAATGAGCAGTTCTTC.

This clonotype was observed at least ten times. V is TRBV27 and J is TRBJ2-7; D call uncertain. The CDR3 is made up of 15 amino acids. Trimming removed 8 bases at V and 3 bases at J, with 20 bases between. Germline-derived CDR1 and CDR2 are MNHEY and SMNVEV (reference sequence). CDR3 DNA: TGTGCCAGCCCCCGGCGTTTGATCCCTCGCTACGAGCAGTACTTC. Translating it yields CASPRRLIPRYEQYF.

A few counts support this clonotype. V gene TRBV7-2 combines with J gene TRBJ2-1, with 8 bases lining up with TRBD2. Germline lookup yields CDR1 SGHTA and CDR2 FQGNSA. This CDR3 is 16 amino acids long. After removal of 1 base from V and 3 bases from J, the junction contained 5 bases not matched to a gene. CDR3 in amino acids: CASSLDGRAGYNEQFF. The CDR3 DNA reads TGTGCCAGCAGCTTAGACGGGAGGGCCGGCTACAATGAGCAGTTCTTC. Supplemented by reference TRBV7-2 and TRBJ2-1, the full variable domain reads GAGVSQSPSNKVTEKGKDVELRCDPISGHTALYWYRQSLGQGLEFLIYFQGNSAPDKSGLPSDRFSAERTGGSVSTLTIQRTQQEDSAVYLCASSLDGRAGYNEQFFGPGTRLTVL.

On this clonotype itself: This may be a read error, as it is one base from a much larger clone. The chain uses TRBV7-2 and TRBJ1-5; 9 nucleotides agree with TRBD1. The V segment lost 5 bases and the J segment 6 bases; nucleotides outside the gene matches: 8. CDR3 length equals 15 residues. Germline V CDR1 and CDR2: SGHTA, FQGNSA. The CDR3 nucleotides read TGTGCCAGCAGCCGCCTCACAGGGGGCAGTCAGCCCCAGCATTTT. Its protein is CASSRLTGGSQPQHF.

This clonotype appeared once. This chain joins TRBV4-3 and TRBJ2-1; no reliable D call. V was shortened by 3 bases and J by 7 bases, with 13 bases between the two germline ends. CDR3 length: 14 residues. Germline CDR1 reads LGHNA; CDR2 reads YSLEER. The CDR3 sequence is CASSQELITNEQFF. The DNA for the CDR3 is TGCGCCAGCAGCCAGGAACTAATAACTAATGAGCAGTTCTTC.

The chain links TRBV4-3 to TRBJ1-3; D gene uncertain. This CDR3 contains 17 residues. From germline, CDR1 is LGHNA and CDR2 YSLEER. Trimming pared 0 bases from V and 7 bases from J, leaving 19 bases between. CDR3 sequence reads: CASSQDHYGVMINTIYF. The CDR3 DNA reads TGCGCCAGCAGCCAAGATCATTACGGGGTGATGATTAACACCATATATTTT.

CDR3 in amino acids: CAGGPSGSFEQFF. The CDR3 bases are TGTGCCGGAGGACCAAGCGGGAGCTTTGAGCAGTTCTTC. V gene TRBV6-2 or TRBV6-3 combines with J gene TRBJ2-1; the match to TRBD2 covers 8 bases. Trimming cost V 11 bases and J 9 bases; bases outside gene matches: 12. CDR3 length: 13 residues. Germline lookup yields CDR1 MNHEY and CDR2 SVGEGT.

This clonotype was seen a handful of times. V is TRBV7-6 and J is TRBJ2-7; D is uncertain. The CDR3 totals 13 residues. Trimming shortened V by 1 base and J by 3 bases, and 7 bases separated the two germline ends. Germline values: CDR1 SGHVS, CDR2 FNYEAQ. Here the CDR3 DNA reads TGTGCCAGCAGCTTAGGAGCCCACTACGAGCAGTACGTC. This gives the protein CASSLGAHYEQYV.

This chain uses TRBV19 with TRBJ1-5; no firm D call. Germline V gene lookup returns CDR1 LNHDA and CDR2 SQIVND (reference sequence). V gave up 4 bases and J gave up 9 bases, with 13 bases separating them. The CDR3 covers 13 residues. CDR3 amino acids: CASSNGGGAPQHF. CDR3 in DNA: TGTGCCAGTAGTAACGGTGGTGGAGCGCCCCAGCATTTT.

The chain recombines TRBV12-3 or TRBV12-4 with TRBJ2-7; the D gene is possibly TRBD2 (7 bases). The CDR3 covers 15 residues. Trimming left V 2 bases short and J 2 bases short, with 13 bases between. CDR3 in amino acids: CASSLRGGAAYEQYF. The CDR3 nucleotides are TGTGCCAGCAGTTTAAGGGGGGGGGCCGCCTACGAGCAGTACTTC.

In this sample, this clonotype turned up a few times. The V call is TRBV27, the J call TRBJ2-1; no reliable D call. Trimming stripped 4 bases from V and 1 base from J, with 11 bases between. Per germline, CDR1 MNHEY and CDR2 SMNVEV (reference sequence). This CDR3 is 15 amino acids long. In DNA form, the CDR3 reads TGTGCCAGCAGTTCGTGGTTGGCTTCCTACAATGAGCAGTTCTTC. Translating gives CASSSWLASYNEQFF.

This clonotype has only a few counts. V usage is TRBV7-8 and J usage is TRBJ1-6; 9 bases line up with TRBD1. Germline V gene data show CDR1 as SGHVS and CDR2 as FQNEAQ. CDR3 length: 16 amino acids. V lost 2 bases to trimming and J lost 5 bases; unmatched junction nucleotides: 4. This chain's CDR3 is CASSLFGTGNNSPLHF. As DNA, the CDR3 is TGTGCCAGCAGCTTATTCGGGACAGGGAATAATTCACCCCTCCACTTT.

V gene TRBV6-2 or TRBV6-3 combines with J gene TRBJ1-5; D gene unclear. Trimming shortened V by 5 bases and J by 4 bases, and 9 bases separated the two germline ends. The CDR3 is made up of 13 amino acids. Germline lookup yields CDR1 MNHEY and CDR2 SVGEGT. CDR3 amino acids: CASSTHMNQPQHF. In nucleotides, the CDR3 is TGTGCCAGCAGTACCCATATGAATCAGCCCCAGCATTTT.

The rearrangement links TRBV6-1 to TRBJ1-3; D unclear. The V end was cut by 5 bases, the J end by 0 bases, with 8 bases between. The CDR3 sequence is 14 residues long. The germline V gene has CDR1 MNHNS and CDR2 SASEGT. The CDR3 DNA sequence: TGTGCCAGCAGTTCCCAAGACTCTGGAAACACCATATATTTT. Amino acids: CASSSQDSGNTIYF.

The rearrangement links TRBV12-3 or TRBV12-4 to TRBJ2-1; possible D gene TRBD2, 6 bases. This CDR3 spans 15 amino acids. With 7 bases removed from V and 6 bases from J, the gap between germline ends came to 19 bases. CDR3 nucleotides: TGTGCCAGCACCGCCGGGGGAGCATCCGCCAATGAGCAGTTCTTC. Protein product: CASTAGGASANEQFF.